The 26 T cell receptor beta chains below were found in one sample sequenced in a study of read filtering for tumor transcriptome and immune sequencing. Molecular barcoded adaptors covering alpha/delta and beta/gamma chains were used on 400 to 450 ng RNA. TCRdb ran MiXCR on the reads and lists one entry per CDR3 protein. The sample has about 130,000 distinct CDR3 sequences; roughly 13% are singletons. The sample was a population of CD138-negative cells sorted from bone marrow. The receptors come from a donor older than 35 with multiple myeloma.

This clonotype has only a few counts. The V and J genes are TRBV25-1 and TRBJ2-7; 8 nucleotides align to TRBD1. J lost 2 bases, V lost 3 bases, and 6 bases had no gene match. CDR1 and CDR2 (germline): MGHDK, SYGVNS. The CDR3 loop spans 15 amino acids. The CDR3 nucleotides are TGTGCCAGCAGTGATTCGGACAGGGCAGCCTACGAGCAGTACTTC. Its translation is CASSDSDRAAYEQYF.

Many counts were recorded for this clonotype. The V call is TRBV29-1, the J call TRBJ1-1; 8 positions match TRBD1. The germline V gene encodes CDR1 SQVTM and CDR2 ANQGSEA. V lost 2 bases, J lost 4 bases, and 6 bases stayed unmatched. The CDR3 runs to 14 residues. The DNA for the CDR3 is TGCAGCGTTGAACCCCGACAGGGGTCCACTGAAGCTTTCTTT. It yields the protein CSVEPRQGSTEAFF.

This clonotype was recorded at least ten times. This chain joins TRBV30 and TRBJ2-7; D is unresolved. Germline V CDR1 and CDR2: GTSNPN, SVGIG (reference sequence). This CDR3 is built from 14 residues. The V and J ends lost 4 bases and 0 bases respectively, with 13 bases between them. CDR3 protein: CAWKRAGYSYEQYF. The CDR3 DNA sequence: TGTGCCTGGAAACGCGCCGGCTACTCCTACGAGCAGTACTTC.

This clonotype was picked up many times. V is TRBV29-1 and J is TRBJ2-1; 8 bases fit TRBD2. The germline V gene encodes CDR1 SQVTM and CDR2 ANQGSEA. The CDR3 is 15 residues long. The V and J ends lost 1 base and 4 bases, in that order; junction bases with no gene match: 6. The CDR3 loop is CSVEGREESYNEQFF. The CDR3 region has the DNA TGCAGCGTTGAAGGGCGGGAGGAGTCTTACAATGAGCAGTTCTTC.

The V and J genes are TRBV6-2 or TRBV6-3 and TRBJ2-3; D unclear. Germline V gene data show CDR1 as MNHEY and CDR2 as SVGEGT. The CDR3 extends over 15 amino acids. Trimming took off 0 bases at V and 0 bases at J, with 7 bases between the two ends. This chain's CDR3 is CASSYSFRSTDTQYF. As DNA, the CDR3 is TGTGCCAGCAGTTACTCGTTTCGGAGCACAGATACGCAGTATTTT.

This clonotype was counted at least ten times. The chain combines TRBV7-2 with TRBJ2-1; the D gene is possibly TRBD1 (6 bases). Germline CDR1 reads SGHTA; CDR2 reads FQGNSA. CDR3 length: 19 residues. Between the trimmed V and J ends, which lost 5 bases and 0 bases, there was a span of 23 bases. The CDR3 is CASSLRVARGTSSYNEQFF. The DNA of the CDR3 is TGTGCCAGCAGCCTCCGGGTAGCTAGGGGGACGAGCTCCTACAATGAGCAGTTCTTC.

This clonotype was recorded many times. The chain carries TRBV7-9 and TRBJ2-1, with D possibly called TRBD1 or TRBD2 (5 bases each). The CDR3 is 14 amino acids. The germline V gene has CDR1 SEHNR and CDR2 FQNEAQ (reference sequence). V lost 1 base and J 7 bases, leaving 11 bases between the germline ends. Here the CDR3 reads CASSLGDPRNEQFF. The CDR3 coding sequence is TGTGCCAGCAGCTTAGGGGACCCTCGGAATGAGCAGTTCTTC.

This clonotype was counted ten times or more. The chain employs TRBV20-1 and TRBJ1-6; 7 bases agree with TRBD1. The germline V gene encodes CDR1 DFQATT and CDR2 SNEGSKA (reference sequence). Trimming removed 2 bases from V and 1 base from J; junction bases left unmatched: 5. This CDR3 region has 16 residues. For the CDR3, the DNA is TGCAGTGCTAGAATACAGGGGAATTCCTATAATTCACCCCTCCACTTT. Residues: CSARIQGNSYNSPLHF.

This clonotype came up many times. The chain couples TRBV20-1 to TRBJ2-5; D gene unclear. Trimming took off 3 bases at V and 5 bases at J, with 10 bases between the two ends. Germline V gene sequence: CDR1 DFQATT, CDR2 SNEGSKA (reference sequence). The CDR3 loop spans 12 amino acids. The CDR3 is CSASLSRETQYF. The CDR3 nucleotides are TGCAGTGCTAGTCTGAGCAGGGAGACCCAGTACTTC.

This clonotype was counted a few times. This sequence joins TRBV12-3 or TRBV12-4 and TRBJ1-3; D is ambiguous. Between the trimmed V and J ends, which lost 6 bases and 0 bases, there was a span of 6 bases. This CDR3 has 13 amino acids. CDR3 in DNA: TGTGCCAGCAGCATCTCCTCTGGAAACACCATATATTTT. Residues: CASSISSGNTIYF.

This clonotype occurred many times. The CDR3 reads CASSPLQDSNQPQHF. CDR3 sequence (DNA): TGTGCCAGCTCACCGTTACAGGATAGCAATCAGCCCCAGCATTTT. The chain joins TRBV18 to TRBJ1-5, with a tentative D call TRBD1 (5 bases). Germline CDR1 reads KGHSH; CDR2 reads LQKENI. V was trimmed by 3 bases and J by 0 bases, leaving 9 bases between them. CDR3 length: 15 amino acids.

In its sample, this clonotype was seen many times. The J gene is TRBJ2-1, the V gene TRBV18; 9 bases align to TRBD1. Germline V lookup: CDR1 KGHSH, CDR2 LQKENI. Trimming removed 6 bases from V and 6 bases from J; junction bases left unmatched: 6. The CDR3 has 14 residues. For the CDR3, the DNA is TGTGCCAGCTCCGGGACAGGGAGCCCCAATGAGCAGTTCTTC. Residues: CASSGTGSPNEQFF. Based on the CDR3 plus reference TRBV18 and TRBJ2-1, the full variable domain is NAGVMQNPRHLVRRRGQEARLRCSPMKGHSHVYWYRQLPEEGLKFMVYLQKENIIDESGMPKERFSAEFPKEGPSILRIQQVVRGDSAAYFCASSGTGSPNEQFFGPGTRLTVL.

This clonotype was recorded many times. A read error is possible here, since a much larger clone lies one base away. This chain joins TRBV4-3 and TRBJ2-1, with 8 bases matching TRBD2. Germline CDR1 is LGHNA and CDR2 is YSLEER. This CDR3 is 16 amino acids long. The CDR3 region is CASSHIAGSSYNEQLF. The CDR3 region has the DNA TGCGCCAGCAGCCATATAGCGGGATCCTCCTACAATGAGCAGCTCTTC.

The table lists this clonotype with many counts. This sequence joins TRBV5-1 and TRBJ1-5, with 9 bases lining up with TRBD1. In germline, CDR1 is SGHRS, CDR2 YFSETQ. J was trimmed by 1 base and V by 4 bases; bases with no gene match: 3. This CDR3 comprises 15 residues. The CDR3 is CASSPGTGSNQPQHF. CDR3 bases: TGCGCCAGCAGCCCCGGGACAGGGAGCAATCAGCCCCAGCATTTT.

The V and J genes are TRBV7-2 and TRBJ2-3; D not resolved. This CDR3 comprises 15 residues. Germline assignment: CDR1 SGHTA and CDR2 FQGNSA. V lost 4 bases and J 1 base, leaving 12 bases between the germline ends. CDR3 region: CASSSSWVRTDTQYF. The CDR3 DNA sequence: TGTGCCAGCAGCTCCAGCTGGGTGCGCACAGATACGCAGTATTTT. Supplemented by reference TRBV7-2 and TRBJ2-3, the full variable domain reads GAGVSQSPSNKVTEKGKDVELRCDPISGHTALYWYRQSLGQGLEFLIYFQGNSAPDKSGLPSDRFSAERTGGSVSTLTIQRTQQEDSAVYLCASSSSWVRTDTQYFGPGTRLTVL.

This clonotype occurred many times. The chain joins TRBV4-1 to TRBJ2-1; D ambiguous. CDR1 and CDR2 from the germline V gene are MGHRA and YSYEKL. V lost 3 bases and J 6 bases, leaving 15 bases between the germline ends. This CDR3 comprises 15 residues. CDR3 nucleotide sequence: TGCGCCAGCAGCCACCGAACAAATCTGGGCAATGAGCAGTTCTTC. It codes for CASSHRTNLGNEQFF.

This clonotype has a count of ten or more. The chain carries TRBV21-1 and TRBJ2-1. TRBV21-1 is labeled a pseudogene. CDR3 size: 13 residues. CDR3 amino acids: CASSKDRYNEQFF. The CDR3 coding sequence is TGTGCCAGCAGCAAGGACCGCTACAATGAGCAGTTCTTC.

This clonotype was counted many times. The chain couples TRBV4-3 to TRBJ1-1; possibly TRBD1 for D (5 bases). This CDR3 comprises 15 residues. The V gene's germline CDR1 is LGHNA and CDR2 YSLEER. The ends were cut back, 0 bases at V and 7 bases at J, with 15 bases in the middle. The CDR3: CASSQDLGVDGEAFF. The CDR3 nucleotides are TGCGCCAGCAGCCAAGATTTGGGGGTTGACGGTGAAGCTTTCTTT.

In this sample, this clonotype turned up many times. The V and J genes are TRBV7-9 and TRBJ2-1; the match to TRBD2 covers 8 bases. The CDR3 sequence is 14 residues long. The V and J ends lost 8 bases and 4 bases, in that order; junction bases with no gene match: 7. CDR1 is SEHNR and CDR2 is FQNEAQ in the germline V gene (reference sequence). The CDR3 here is CASLDGRGYNEQFF. The CDR3 DNA follows: TGTGCCAGCTTAGACGGGAGGGGTTACAATGAGCAGTTCTTC.

This clonotype was observed many times. The genes are TRBV12-5 and TRBJ2-4; TRBD1 aligns across 8 bases. CDR3 length: 13 amino acids. V lost 5 bases and J lost 7; bases outside the gene matches: 4. Germline V gene lookup returns CDR1 LGHNT and CDR2 FRNRAP. The chain's CDR3 is CASGPGTGNIQYF. The CDR3 nucleotides read TGTGCTAGTGGTCCTGGGACAGGTAACATTCAGTACTTC.

V is TRBV29-1 and J is TRBJ1-4; D is ambiguous. The V end was cut by 0 bases, the J end by 8 bases, with 10 bases between. This CDR3 has 13 residues. CDR1 is SQVTM and CDR2 is ANQGSEA in the germline V gene. The CDR3 loop is CSVEDGEEEKLFF. As DNA, the CDR3 is TGCAGCGTTGAAGATGGGGAGGAAGAAAAACTGTTTTTT.

Ten or more counts support this clonotype. The chain employs TRBV11-3 and TRBJ2-2; 7 bases map to TRBD2. V trimming: 5 bases; J trimming: 0 bases; junction bases outside the gene matches: 6. CDR1 SGHNT and CDR2 YENEEA come from the germline V gene. CDR3 length equals 16 residues. The CDR3 DNA follows: TGTGCCAGCAGCGGGACTATCCGCCCGAACACCGGGGAGCTGTTTTTT. Amino acids: CASSGTIRPNTGELFF. The whole variable domain, filled in from reference TRBV11-3 and TRBJ2-2, reads EAGVVQSPRYKIIEKKQPVAFWCNPISGHNTLYWYLQNLGQGPELLIRYENEEAVDDSQLPKDRFSAERLKGVDSTLKIQPAELGDSAVYLCASSGTIRPNTGELFFGEGSRLTVL.

Worth noting for this clonotype: One base away lies a much larger clone, so this may be a sequencing read error. The rearrangement links TRBV4-3 to TRBJ1-1; no firm D call. The CDR3 covers 14 residues. The V gene's germline CDR1 is LGHNA and CDR2 YSLEER. In DNA form, the CDR3 reads TGCGCCGGCAGCCGCAGTTACATGAACACTGAAGCTTTCTTT. Its protein product is CAGSRSYMNTEAFF.

Of note for this clonotype: This could be a read error, since a much larger clone is one nucleotide away. The J gene is TRBJ1-5, the V gene TRBV5-4; D might be TRBD1 (5 bases). The CDR3 covers 13 residues. CDR1 is SGHNT and CDR2 is YYREEE in the germline V gene (reference sequence). CDR3 sequence: CASRGGFNRPQHF. In nucleotides, the CDR3 is TGTGCCAGCAGGGGGGGTTTCAATCGGCCCCAGCATTTT. Full variable domain (remainder filled in from reference TRBV5-4 and TRBJ1-5): ETGVTQSPTHLIKTRGQQVTLRCSSQSGHNTVSWYQQALGQGPQFIFQYYREEENGRGNFPPRFSGLQFPNYSSELNVNALELDDSALYLCASRGGFNRPQHFGDGTRLSIL.

In the case of this clonotype: The germline gene is not matched at one end of the junction; a read error may be the cause. V and J are TRBV20-1 and TRBJ2-7, with 7 bases aligning to TRBD2. The V gene's germline CDR1 is DFQATT and CDR2 SNEGSKA (reference sequence). The CDR3 runs 13 residues. In nucleotides, the CDR3 is TGCTGTGCTAGAGGGCTAGCGGACTACGGGCAGTACTTC. It is translated as CCARGLADYGQYF.

This clonotype was recorded many times. The chain carries TRBV18 and TRBJ1-1; no reliable D call. V dropped 2 bases and J dropped 0 bases, with 10 bases sitting between them. From germline, CDR1 is KGHSH and CDR2 LQKENI. CDR3 size: 15 residues. In nucleotides, the CDR3 is TGTGCCAGCTCACCAAACGCAGGATTGAACACTGAAGCTTTCTTT. Translating it yields CASSPNAGLNTEAFF.